A selection of T cell receptor beta chains follows, all from one sample in a study of blood T cell repertoires in COVID-19. Sequenced by immunoSEQ multiplex PCR; TCRdb stores in-frame clones only, minus some. The table records about 240,000 clones, over 70% of them present only once. The sample consisted of peripheral blood. The source is a woman of 80 years or more with acute or convalescent COVID-19. The conserved cysteine and the conserved F or W are not part of the CDR3 here.

V gene	CDR3 protein
TRBV6-5	ASSEGDSREKLF
TRBV6-5	ASSYTGGDTQY
TRBV11-2	ASSLIRGDSPLH
TRBV9	ASSTSTTRRDRNYGYT
TRBV9	ASSSGQLSGNTIY
TRBV19	ATTSTSGGEDTQY
TRBV5-1	ASSLELAGVEQF
TRBV10-3	AIMAGRGNEQF
TRBV3-1/TRBV3-2	ASSQRDTSYNEQF
TRBV4-1	ASSQGGTGRDTQY
TRBV4-3	ASSQAWTADTQY
TRBV2	ASRVENEKLF
TRBV20-1	SASSGTNTGELF
TRBV5-1	ASEPGTGGTQY
TRBV5-1	ASVIGGAGQGATGNTIY
TRBV2	ASTLSGSGDTQY
TRBV24-1	ATGEPNTGELF
TRBV11-2	ASSPTTGGAYEQY
TRBV5-6	ASSLDSPPYEQY
TRBV10-2	ASSESTGFTYEQY
TRBV5-5	ASSAAGTLNPGELF
TRBV21-1	ASPEGDGGPEPYEQY
TRBV5-1	ASSPLGGHGQPQH